This T cell receptor beta chain comes out of a study of cytomegalovirus exposure and HLA in healthy donors. About the study: The same platform used for the 500 to 850 first-cohort repertoires was also used for the 120 or so validation repertoires, as a later analysis reported.

Clones were read by immunoSEQ multiplex PCR, and TCRdb kept only the in-frame ones, dropping some. The sample shows roughly 200,000 clones, 80% to 90% of them seen only once. Germline lookup yields CDR1 LNHDA and CDR2 SQIVND (reference sequence). V was clipped by 3 bases and J by 2 bases; unmatched bases: 2. The CDR3 contains 15 residues. This sequence was found in a woman under 40 in good health and CMV-seronegative. The chain links TRBV19 to TRBJ1-3; 9 positions match TRBD1. The sample taken for sequencing was PBMCs. The CDR3: CASSIRDRAGNTIYF. The CDR3 DNA reads TGTGCCAGTAGTATCCGGGACAGGGCTGGAAACACCATATATTTT.